One T cell receptor beta chain is described in this entry. What it recognizes is unknown. This specimen comes from a study of T cell responses to AZD1222 COVID-19 vaccine. Study-wide points: Once two AZD1222 doses were given, Spike-specific TCR breadth and depth went up. There were vaccine-associated CD4 TCRs across spike, dominant at 160-218 and 743-854. Baseline seropositivity characterized only 5 or 6 AZD1222 recipients. Nearly half of spike-specific TCRs reportedly go after variant regions that carry no mutations.

Sequencing used immunoSEQ multiplex PCR; TCRdb keeps in-frame clones, though not all of them. The data hold about 160,000 clones, with 88% observed a single time. Germline V gene sequence: CDR1 SGHTA, CDR2 FQGTGA. The CDR3 runs to 13 residues. Trimming took 5 bases from V and 10 from J, leaving 15 bases between them. This TCR was sampled from an adult who received the AZD1222 COVID-19 vaccine. The chain links TRBV7-3 to TRBJ2-1; maybe TRBD1 (6 bases). The sample in question was peripheral blood, obtained 28 days after the second AZD1222 dose. The CDR3 DNA sequence: TGTGCCAGCAGCGTGGGGGCCGAGGGCGAGCAGTTCTTC. Translated, it gives CASSVGAEGEQFF. The variable domain in full, with the rest retrieved from reference TRBV7-3 and TRBJ2-1, is GAGVSQTPSNKVTEKGKYVELRCDPISGHTALYWYRQSLGQGPEFLIYFQGTGAADDSGLPNDRFFAVRPEGSVSTLKIQRTERGDSAVYLCASSVGAEGEQFFGPGTRLTVL.